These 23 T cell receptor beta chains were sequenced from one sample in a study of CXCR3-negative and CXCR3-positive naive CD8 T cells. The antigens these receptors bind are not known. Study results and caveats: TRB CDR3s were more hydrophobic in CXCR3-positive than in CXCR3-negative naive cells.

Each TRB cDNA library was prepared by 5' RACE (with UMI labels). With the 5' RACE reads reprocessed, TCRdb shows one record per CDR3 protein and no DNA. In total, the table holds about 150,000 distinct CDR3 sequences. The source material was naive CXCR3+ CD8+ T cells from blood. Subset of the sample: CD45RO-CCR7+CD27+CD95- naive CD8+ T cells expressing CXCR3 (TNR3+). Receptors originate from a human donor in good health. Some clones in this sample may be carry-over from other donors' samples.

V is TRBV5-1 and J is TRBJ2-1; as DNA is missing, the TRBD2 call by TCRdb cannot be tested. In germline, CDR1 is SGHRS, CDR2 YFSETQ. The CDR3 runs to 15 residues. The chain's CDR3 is CASSPPAGSYNEQFF.

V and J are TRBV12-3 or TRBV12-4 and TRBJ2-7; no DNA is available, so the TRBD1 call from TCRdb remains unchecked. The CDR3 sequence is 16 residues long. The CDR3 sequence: CASSSTVWTASYEQYF.

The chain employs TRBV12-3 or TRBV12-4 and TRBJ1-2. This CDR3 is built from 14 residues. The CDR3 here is CASSLEVSLYGYTF.

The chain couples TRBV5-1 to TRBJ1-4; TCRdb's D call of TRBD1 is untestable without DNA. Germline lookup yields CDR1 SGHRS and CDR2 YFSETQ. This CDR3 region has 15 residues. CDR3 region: CASSSKQGASEKLFF. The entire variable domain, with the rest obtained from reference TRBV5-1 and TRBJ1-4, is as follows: KAGVTQTPRYLIKTRGQQVTLSCSPISGHRSVSWYQQTPGQGLQFLFEYFSETQRNKGNFPGRFSGRQFSNSRSEMNVSTLELGDSALYLCASSSKQGASEKLFFGSGTQLSVL.

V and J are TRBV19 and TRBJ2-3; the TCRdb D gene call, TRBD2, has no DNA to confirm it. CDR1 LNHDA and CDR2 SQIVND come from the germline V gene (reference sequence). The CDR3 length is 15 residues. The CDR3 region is CASTPDSGATDTQYF.

The CDR3 spells CASSRANGVGGYTF. This chain connects TRBV7-9 to TRBJ1-2; the TCRdb call, TRBD1, lacks DNA for checking. The CDR3 is 14 amino acids. Germline CDR1 SEHNR, CDR2 FQNEAQ (reference sequence).

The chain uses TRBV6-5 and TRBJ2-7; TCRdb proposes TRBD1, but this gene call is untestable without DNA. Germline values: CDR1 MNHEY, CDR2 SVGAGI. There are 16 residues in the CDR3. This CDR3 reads CASSYQSGPRPYEQYF.

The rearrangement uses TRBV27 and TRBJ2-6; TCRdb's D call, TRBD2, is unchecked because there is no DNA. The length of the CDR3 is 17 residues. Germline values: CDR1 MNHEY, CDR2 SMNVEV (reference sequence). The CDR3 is CASSLGLLSSGANVLTF.

CDR3 amino acids: CASSLPTRGNEQFF. The chain links TRBV7-9 to TRBJ2-1; TCRdb lists TRBD2, though no DNA is available to test this call. Germline V gene lookup returns CDR1 SEHNR and CDR2 FQNEAQ (reference sequence). The CDR3 is 14 amino acids. The full variable domain, its missing parts supplied by reference TRBV7-9 and TRBJ2-1, is DTGVSQNPRHKITKRGQNVTFRCDPISEHNRLYWYRQTLGQGPEFLTYFQNEAQLEKSRLLSDRFSAERPKGSFSTLEIQRTEQGDSAMYLCASSLPTRGNEQFFGPGTRLTVL.

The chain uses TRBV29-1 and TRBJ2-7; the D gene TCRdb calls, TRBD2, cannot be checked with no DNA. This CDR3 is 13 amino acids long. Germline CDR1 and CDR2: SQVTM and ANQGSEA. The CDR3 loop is CSVILAGSYEQYF.

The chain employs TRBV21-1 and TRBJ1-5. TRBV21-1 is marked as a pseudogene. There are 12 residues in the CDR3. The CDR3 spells CASSSRNQPQHF.

CDR3 amino acids: CASSPYGRGGTEAFF. This rearrangement joins TRBV6-2 or TRBV6-3 to TRBJ1-1. The V gene's germline CDR1 is MNHEY and CDR2 SVGEGT. The CDR3 contains 15 residues.

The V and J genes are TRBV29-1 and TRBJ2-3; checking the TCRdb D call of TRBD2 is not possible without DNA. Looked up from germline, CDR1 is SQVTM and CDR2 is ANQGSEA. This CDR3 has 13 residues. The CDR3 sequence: CSVRGGSTDTQYF.

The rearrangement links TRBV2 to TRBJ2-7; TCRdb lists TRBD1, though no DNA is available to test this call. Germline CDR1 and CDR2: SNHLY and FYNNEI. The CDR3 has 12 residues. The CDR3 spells CASSEGEGEQYF.

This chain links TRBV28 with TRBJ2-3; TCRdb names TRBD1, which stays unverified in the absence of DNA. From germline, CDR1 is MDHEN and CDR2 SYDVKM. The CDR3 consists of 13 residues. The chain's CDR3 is CASTPSPTNTQYF.

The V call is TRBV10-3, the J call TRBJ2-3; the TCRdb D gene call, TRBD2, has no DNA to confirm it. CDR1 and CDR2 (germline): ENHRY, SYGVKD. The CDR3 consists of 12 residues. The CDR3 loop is CAISEERDTQYF.

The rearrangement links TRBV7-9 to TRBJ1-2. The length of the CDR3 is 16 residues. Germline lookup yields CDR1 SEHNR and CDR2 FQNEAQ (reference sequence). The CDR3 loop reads CASSLVGLVATNGYTF.

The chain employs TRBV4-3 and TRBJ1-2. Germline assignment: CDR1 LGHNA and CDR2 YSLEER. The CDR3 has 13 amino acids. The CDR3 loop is CASSPGAYSFYTF.

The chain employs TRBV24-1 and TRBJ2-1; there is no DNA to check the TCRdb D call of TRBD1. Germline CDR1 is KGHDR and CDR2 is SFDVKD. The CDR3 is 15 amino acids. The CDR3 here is CATSEDYRALNEQFF.

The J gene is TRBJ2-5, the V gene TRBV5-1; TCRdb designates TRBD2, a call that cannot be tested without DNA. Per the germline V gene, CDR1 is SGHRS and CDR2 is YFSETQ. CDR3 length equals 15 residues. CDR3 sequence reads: CASSFLGTSAETQYF.

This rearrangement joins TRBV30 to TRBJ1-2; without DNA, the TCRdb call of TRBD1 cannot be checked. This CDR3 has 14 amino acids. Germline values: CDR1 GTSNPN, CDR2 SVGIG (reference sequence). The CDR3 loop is CASRQQTGDYGYTF.

The CDR3 reads CASGLEEAGETFYNEQFF. This chain joins TRBV7-9 and TRBJ2-1; there is no DNA to check the TCRdb D call of TRBD1. The CDR3 is made up of 18 amino acids. CDR1 and CDR2 (germline): SEHNR, FQNEAQ (reference sequence).

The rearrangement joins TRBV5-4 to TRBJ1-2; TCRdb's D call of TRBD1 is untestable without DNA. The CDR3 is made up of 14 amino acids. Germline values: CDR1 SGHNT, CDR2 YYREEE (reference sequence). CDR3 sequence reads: CASSLRQGGYGYTF.